The 26 T cell receptor beta chains below all came from one sample that was sequenced in a study of OX40 agonist ivuxolimab in advanced cancers. Method: immunoSEQ multiplex PCR; TCRdb's copy keeps in-frame clones and lacks some. The sample gives tens of thousands of clones, about nine tenths of which show up once; approximately 7.7% is in the top ten. The sample consisted of CD4+ or CD8+ T cells sorted from blood, taken in a trial of the OX40 agonist ivuxolimab. The receptors here all came from an adult with an advanced solid tumor such as melanoma, head and neck, liver or kidney cancer.

The rearrangement joins TRBV18 to TRBJ2-7, with 11 bases matching TRBD2. The germline CDR1 and CDR2 sequences are KGHSH and LQKENI. V dropped 3 bases and J dropped 4; count of bases not matched to a gene: 11. The CDR3 is 17 residues long. As DNA, the CDR3 is TGTGCCAGCTCACCCCGCCTCACGACTAGCGGGGTTTACGAGCAGTACTTC. As protein: CASSPRLTTSGVYEQYF.

The genes are TRBV2 and TRBJ1-5; no definite D call. Looked up from germline, CDR1 is SNHLY and CDR2 is FYNNEI. The ends were cut back, 1 base at V and 4 bases at J, with 8 bases in the middle. The CDR3 covers 14 residues. The CDR3 here is CASSEVSRNQPQHF. CDR3 in DNA: TGTGCCAGCAGTGAAGTGTCCCGGAATCAGCCCCAGCATTTT.

J is TRBJ2-7 and V is TRBV2; 10 positions agree with TRBD2. V was pared by 10 bases and J by 2 bases, with 11 bases of the junction left unmatched. The CDR3 covers 15 residues. The germline V gene encodes CDR1 SNHLY and CDR2 FYNNEI. CDR3 protein: CATSPLAGNPYEQYF. The CDR3 nucleotides are TGTGCCACCTCCCCACTAGCGGGGAACCCCTACGAGCAGTACTTC.

The chain uses TRBV7-2 and TRBJ1-1; D is unresolved. Between the trimmed V and J ends, which lost 5 bases and 5 bases, there was a span of 12 bases. The CDR3 contains 13 residues. CDR1 and CDR2 from the germline V gene are SGHTA and FQGNSA. The CDR3 spells CASSPERWTEAFF. The DNA of the CDR3 is TGTGCCAGCAGCCCCGAACGTTGGACTGAAGCTTTCTTT.

This chain uses TRBV9 with TRBJ1-3, with 7 positions matching TRBD1. Trimming at V came to 4 bases and at J to 0 bases, leaving 7 bases not matched to a gene. The CDR3 loop spans 16 amino acids. Germline V gene sequence: CDR1 SGDLS, CDR2 YYNGEE. For the CDR3, the DNA is TGTGCCAGCAGCATATCGGGACAGATCTCTGGAAACACCATATATTTT. It is translated as CASSISGQISGNTIYF.

This clone appeared once. The chain combines TRBV28 with TRBJ2-1; D could derive from TRBD1 or TRBD2 (5 bases each). Deletions cut 6 bases from V and 1 base from J, with 22 bases between. Germline V gene lookup returns CDR1 MDHEN and CDR2 SYDVKM. The CDR3 contains 18 residues. The chain's CDR3 is CASSSTLGRRVSYNEQFF. CDR3 DNA: TGTGCCAGCAGCTCCACCCTGGGACGGCGAGTTTCCTACAATGAGCAGTTCTTC.

V usage is TRBV7-9 and J usage is TRBJ2-3, with 7 bases that match TRBD2. Trimming took 5 bases from V and 2 from J; bases not matched to a gene: 4. The CDR3 sequence is 14 residues long. Germline assignment: CDR1 SEHNR and CDR2 FQNEAQ (reference sequence). The CDR3 reads CASSPSGITDTQYF. Here the CDR3 DNA reads TGTGCCAGCAGCCCTAGCGGAATCACAGATACGCAGTATTTT.

The J gene is TRBJ1-3, the V gene TRBV15; 7 nucleotides match TRBD1. The junction had 3 bases not matched to a gene; V was cut back by 5 bases and J by 5 bases. CDR1 and CDR2 (germline): LNHNV, YYDKDF (reference sequence). The CDR3 extends over 13 amino acids. The CDR3 DNA reads as TGTGCCACCAGCCGGGGACAGAGAAACACCATATATTTT. Protein product: CATSRGQRNTIYF.

The chain combines TRBV7-8 with TRBJ2-2; perhaps TRBD2 as D (6 bases). The V gene lost 5 bases and the J gene lost 8 bases, with 12 bases spanning the gap. This CDR3 is 13 amino acids long. Per germline, CDR1 SGHVS and CDR2 FQNEAQ. DNA for the CDR3: TGTGCCAGCAGCCAAATAGCGGTAGGGGAGCTGTTTTTT. The encoded protein is CASSQIAVGELFF.

This clone was picked up a small number of times. The genes are TRBV7-9 and TRBJ1-1; 7 positions match TRBD1. The CDR3 runs to 16 residues. CDR1 is SEHNR, CDR2 FQNEAQ, per germline (reference sequence). V shed 0 bases, J shed 7 bases, and the junction held 11 bases outside the gene matches. The CDR3 nucleotides are TGTGCCAGCAGCTTAGCGCGATCCGGGACAGCCCTTGAAGCTTTCTTT. It specifies CASSLARSGTALEAFF.

The CDR3 region is CASSPKVGQETQYF. CDR3 nucleotides: TGCGCCAGCAGCCCTAAGGTTGGCCAAGAGACCCAGTACTTC. V is TRBV5-1 and J is TRBJ2-5; D gene unclear. The CDR3 is 14 amino acids. The ends were cut back, 4 bases at V and 1 base at J, with 11 bases in the middle. Germline CDR1 is SGHRS and CDR2 is YFSETQ.

This rearrangement joins TRBV30 to TRBJ1-5; D is unclear. Germline CDR1 and CDR2: GTSNPN and SVGIG (reference sequence). The CDR3 runs to 15 residues. Trimming removed 0 bases from V and 0 bases from J, with 9 bases in between. CDR3 sequence: CAWSVLVGSNQPQHF. The CDR3 DNA follows: TGTGCCTGGAGTGTACTCGTGGGTAGCAATCAGCCCCAGCATTTT.

To note about this clone: The germline gene is not matched at one end of the junction; a read error may be the cause. The CDR3 sequence is CASRYSRNTEAFF. The CDR3 DNA is TGTGCCAGCAGGTACTCCCGCAACACTGAAGCTTTCTTT. The chain joins TRBV6-5 to TRBJ1-1; D is undetermined. Germline V lookup: CDR1 MNHEY, CDR2 SVGAGI. The CDR3 is made up of 13 amino acids.

The chain couples TRBV5-1 to TRBJ2-3; 9 positions match TRBD2. J gave up 4 bases and V 0 bases, and 6 bases lay outside the gene matches. CDR1 SGHRS and CDR2 YFSETQ come from the germline V gene. There are 16 residues in the CDR3. CDR3 residues: CASSLAGGRASDTQYF. CDR3 DNA sequence: TGCGCCAGCAGCTTGGCTGGCGGGAGGGCCTCAGATACGCAGTATTTT.

The chain links TRBV14 to TRBJ2-1; 7 positions agree with TRBD2. Trimming at V came to 0 bases and at J to 6 bases, leaving 2 bases not matched to a gene. This CDR3 comprises 14 residues. CDR1 SGHDN and CDR2 FVKESK come from the germline V gene. CDR3 DNA: TGTGCCAGCAGCCAAGACGGGGGGTCCAATGAGCAGTTCTTC. As protein: CASSQDGGSNEQFF.

The chain joins TRBV6-1 to TRBJ2-3; TRBD2 aligns across 7 bases. The CDR3 extends over 15 amino acids. The trim removed 5 bases at V and 4 bases at J, leaving 9 bases unmatched. Germline CDR1 is MNHNS and CDR2 is SASEGT. The DNA of the CDR3 is TGTGCCAGCAGTCGAACTAGCGTGGCGCCAGATACGCAGTATTTT. As protein: CASSRTSVAPDTQYF.

The V call is TRBV7-2, the J call TRBJ2-3; 13 nucleotides align to TRBD2. The V gene's germline CDR1 is SGHTA and CDR2 FQGNSA. V gave up 4 bases and J gave up 5 bases; unmatched junction bases: 9. CDR3 length: 17 amino acids. This CDR3 is CASSSHRLAGGKDTQYF. CDR3 sequence (DNA): TGTGCCAGCAGCTCGCACCGACTAGCGGGAGGAAAAGATACGCAGTATTTT.

In the case of this clone: The sample carries other DNA sequences with the same CDR3. This chain connects TRBV5-1 to TRBJ2-2, with D unclear. CDR1 SGHRS and CDR2 YFSETQ come from the germline V gene. V dropped 0 bases and J dropped 5 bases, with 11 bases sitting between them. This CDR3 spans 15 amino acids. This CDR3 reads CASSLEGRRTGELFF. For the CDR3, the DNA is TGCGCCAGCAGCTTGGAGGGCCGCCGTACCGGGGAGCTGTTTTTT.

This sequence joins TRBV27 and TRBJ2-2, with 8 bases identical to TRBD2. V was pared by 2 bases and J by 7 bases, with 6 bases of the junction left unmatched. The CDR3 runs to 15 residues. Germline V gene sequence: CDR1 MNHEY, CDR2 SMNVEV (reference sequence). The CDR3 region has the DNA TGTGCCAGCAGTTTAATGGCGGGAGGAAACGGGGAGCTGTTTTTT. It translates to CASSLMAGGNGELFF.

This chain joins TRBV2 and TRBJ2-1; 11 bases are a match to TRBD2. V gave up 4 bases and J gave up 1 base; unmatched junction bases: 9. CDR1 is SNHLY, CDR2 FYNNEI, per germline. The CDR3 spans 18 residues. CDR3: CASSVVSSGRYSYNEQFF. CDR3 in DNA: TGTGCCAGCAGTGTGGTTTCTAGCGGGAGGTATTCCTACAATGAGCAGTTCTTC.

This chain links TRBV5-1 with TRBJ1-5; D remains ambiguous. V dropped 1 base and J dropped 5 bases, with 10 bases sitting between them. The germline V gene has CDR1 SGHRS and CDR2 YFSETQ. The CDR3 has 14 amino acids. This CDR3 is CASSLLGLDQPQHF. CDR3 DNA: TGCGCCAGCAGCTTGTTAGGCCTTGATCAGCCCCAGCATTTT.

This clone was seen a handful of times. The V call is TRBV2, the J call TRBJ2-3; D is undetermined. The CDR3 runs to 13 residues. Germline V lookup: CDR1 SNHLY, CDR2 FYNNEI. The germline V and J ends were trimmed by 7 bases and 2 bases, with 10 bases remaining between them. Written as DNA, the CDR3 is TGTGCCAGCATGTCCCCGTTCACAGATACGCAGTATTTT. It specifies CASMSPFTDTQYF.

This clone was observed once. V is TRBV6-6 and J is TRBJ1-5, with D maybe TRBD1 (5 bases). Trimming cost V 2 bases and J 0 bases, with 11 bases left between them. The CDR3 covers 16 residues. Per germline, CDR1 MNHNY and CDR2 SVGAGI (reference sequence). CDR3 coding DNA: TGTGCCAGCAGTTACGGGCAGGGCTATAGCAATCAGCCCCAGCATTTT. The encoded protein is CASSYGQGYSNQPQHF.

This clone was counted once. V gene TRBV5-4 combines with J gene TRBJ1-4; 8 bases align to TRBD1. The CDR3 has 15 amino acids. Germline V gives CDR1 SGHNT, CDR2 YYREEE (reference sequence). Trimming cost V 4 bases and J 2 bases; bases outside gene matches: 4. The CDR3 loop is CASSAGGDTNEKLFF. The DNA of the CDR3 is TGTGCCAGCAGCGCAGGGGGCGATACTAATGAAAAACTGTTTTTT.

J is TRBJ2-2 and V is TRBV6-5; D is unclear. CDR1 is MNHEY and CDR2 is SVGAGI in the germline V gene. V was shortened by 4 bases and J by 7 bases, with 13 bases between the two germline ends. The CDR3 runs to 14 residues. The CDR3 nucleotides read TGTGCCAGCAGTTTATCCGGTGGGATCGGGGAGCTGTTTTTT. This codes for CASSLSGGIGELFF.

The J gene is TRBJ1-1, the V gene TRBV6-1; D uncertain. V lost 11 bases and J lost 7, with 20 bases in between. Germline V gene sequence: CDR1 MNHNS, CDR2 SASEGT. This CDR3 has 13 residues. CDR3 in DNA: TGTGCCGGAGCTCAGGCCCCCAAGGGTGAAGCTTTCTTT. This codes for CAGAQAPKGEAFF.